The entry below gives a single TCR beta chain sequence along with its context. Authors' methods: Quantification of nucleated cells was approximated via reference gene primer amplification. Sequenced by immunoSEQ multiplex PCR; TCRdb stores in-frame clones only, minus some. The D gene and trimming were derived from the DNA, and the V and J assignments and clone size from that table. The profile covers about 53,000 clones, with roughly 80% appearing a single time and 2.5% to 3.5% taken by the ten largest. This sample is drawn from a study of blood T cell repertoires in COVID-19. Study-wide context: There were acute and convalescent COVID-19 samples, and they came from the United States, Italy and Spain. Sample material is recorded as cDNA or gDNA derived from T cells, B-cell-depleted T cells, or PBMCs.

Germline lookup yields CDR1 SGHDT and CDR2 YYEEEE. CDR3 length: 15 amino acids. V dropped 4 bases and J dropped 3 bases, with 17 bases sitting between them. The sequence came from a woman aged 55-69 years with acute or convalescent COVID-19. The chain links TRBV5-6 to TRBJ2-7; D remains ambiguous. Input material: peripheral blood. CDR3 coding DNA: TGTGCCAGCAGCCCTACCTATGGTATATACTACGAGCAGTACTTC. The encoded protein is CASSPTYGIYYEQYF.